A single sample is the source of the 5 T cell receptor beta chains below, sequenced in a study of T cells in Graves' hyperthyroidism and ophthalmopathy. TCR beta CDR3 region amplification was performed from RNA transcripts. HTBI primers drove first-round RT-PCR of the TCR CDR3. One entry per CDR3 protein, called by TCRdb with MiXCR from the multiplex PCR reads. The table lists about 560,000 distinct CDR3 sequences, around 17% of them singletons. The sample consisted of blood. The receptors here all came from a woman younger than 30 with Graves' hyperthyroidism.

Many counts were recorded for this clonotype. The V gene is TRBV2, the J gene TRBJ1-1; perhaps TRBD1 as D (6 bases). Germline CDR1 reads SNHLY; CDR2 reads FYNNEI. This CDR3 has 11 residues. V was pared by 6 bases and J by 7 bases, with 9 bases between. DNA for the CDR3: TGTGCCAGCAGACTGGACAGTGAAGCTTTCTTT. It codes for CASRLDSEAFF.

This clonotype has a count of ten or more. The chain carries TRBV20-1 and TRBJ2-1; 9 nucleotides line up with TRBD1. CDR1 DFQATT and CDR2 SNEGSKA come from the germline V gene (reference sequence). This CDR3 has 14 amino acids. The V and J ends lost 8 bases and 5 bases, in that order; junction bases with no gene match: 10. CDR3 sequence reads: CSSDRGGTNNEQFF. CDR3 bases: TGCAGTTCGGACAGGGGAGGAACCAACAATGAGCAGTTCTTC.

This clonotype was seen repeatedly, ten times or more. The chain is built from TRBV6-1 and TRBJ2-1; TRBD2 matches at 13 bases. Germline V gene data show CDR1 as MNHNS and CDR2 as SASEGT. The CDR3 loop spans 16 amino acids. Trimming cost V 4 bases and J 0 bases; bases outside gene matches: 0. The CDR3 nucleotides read TGTGCCAGCAGTGGGACTAGCGGGGGCTCCTACAATGAGCAGTTCTTC. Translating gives CASSGTSGGSYNEQFF.

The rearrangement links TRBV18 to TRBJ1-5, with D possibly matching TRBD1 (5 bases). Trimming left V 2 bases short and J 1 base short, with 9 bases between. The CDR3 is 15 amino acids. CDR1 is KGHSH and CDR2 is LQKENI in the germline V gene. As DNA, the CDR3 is TGTGCCAGCTCACCAGGGGCCGGGAGCAATCAGCCCCAGCATTTT. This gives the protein CASSPGAGSNQPQHF.

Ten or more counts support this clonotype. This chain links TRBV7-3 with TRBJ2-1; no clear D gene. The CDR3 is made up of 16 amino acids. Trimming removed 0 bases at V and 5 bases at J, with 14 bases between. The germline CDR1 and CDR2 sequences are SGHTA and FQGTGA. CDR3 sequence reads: CASSLTSAAPNNEQFF. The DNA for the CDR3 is TGTGCCAGCAGCTTAACGTCGGCAGCTCCCAACAATGAGCAGTTCTTC.